This T cell receptor (beta chain) appears in the sequencing data of a study of blood T cells in healthy people across ages. Russia was home to the donors, healthy Caucasian individuals aged roughly 6 to 90. The CDR3 extends over 15 amino acids. V lost 3 bases to trimming and J lost 3 bases, with 12 bases between them. The germline gives CDR1 SGHRS, CDR2 YFSETQ. Through a sample-barcoded 5' primer and a J-beta primer mix, a second PCR was run for roughly 6 to 12 cycles. In TCRdb, the 5' RACE reads were re-called with MiXCR into one record per CDR3 protein. This table has hundreds of thousands of distinct CDR3 sequences, about 55% appearing once.

The V and J genes are TRBV5-1 and TRBJ1-4; D unclear. The TCR sequence derives from a man older than 75 in good health. The sequenced sample was blood. In DNA, the CDR3 is TGCGCCAGCAGCTCGGCGGGCCGGGCTAATGAAAAACTGTTTTTT. Translation gives CASSSAGRANEKLFF.